Listed here are 32 T cell receptor beta chains from one sample, sequenced in a study of breast tumors, draining lymph nodes, adjacent tissues. Axillary draining lymph nodes of breast cancer patients supplied the node samples. TCRdb itself ran the multiplex PCR reads through MiXCR, one entry per CDR3 protein. The sample yields about 230,000 distinct CDR3 sequences, roughly 32% seen once. Sample: axillary lymph node tissue. The receptors shown here come from a female donor with breast cancer. Some clones in this sample may be carry-over from other donors' samples.

To note about this clonotype: This could be a read error, since a much larger clone is one nucleotide away. This chain connects TRBV27 to TRBJ2-7; tentatively, D is TRBD1 or TRBD2 (5 bases each). The CDR3 runs 13 residues. Germline V lookup: CDR1 MNHEY, CDR2 SMNVEV (reference sequence). CDR3 sequence reads: CASSMGDTYEQHF. As DNA, the CDR3 is TGTGCCAGCAGTATGGGGGATACCTACGAGCAGCACTTC.

This clonotype appeared many times. CDR3 DNA: TGCAGTGCTAGAGATGGTACGGGGCGACTAGCGGGCCAGTCCTCCTACAATGAGCAGTTCTTC. It yields the protein CSARDGTGRLAGQSSYNEQFF. This chain uses TRBV20-1 with TRBJ2-1; TRBD2 matches 10 bases. The V segment lost 0 bases and the J segment 0 bases; nucleotides outside the gene matches: 17. CDR1 DFQATT and CDR2 SNEGSKA come from the germline V gene (reference sequence). The CDR3 runs to 21 residues.

This clonotype appeared a few times. This chain connects TRBV5-8 to TRBJ1-1; TRBD1 matches 7 bases. The CDR3 runs 13 residues. After removal of 0 bases from V and 9 bases from J, the junction contained 5 bases not matched to a gene. The germline V gene has CDR1 SGHTS and CDR2 YDEGEE. As DNA, the CDR3 is TGTGCCAGCAGCTTGGGACAGGGTATTCAAGCTTTCTTT. Translated, it gives CASSLGQGIQAFF.

The gene calls are TRBV5-1 and TRBJ1-6, with a tentative D call TRBD1 (5 bases). CDR3 size: 15 residues. V dropped 5 bases and J dropped 7 bases, with 16 bases sitting between them. CDR1 and CDR2 from the germline V gene are SGHRS and YFSETQ. This chain's CDR3 is CASRNGGRANSPLHF. As DNA, the CDR3 is TGCGCCAGCAGAAATGGGGGTCGTGCAAATTCACCCCTCCACTTT.

This clonotype was seen many times. This chain connects TRBV11-2 to TRBJ2-1, with 10 bases aligning to TRBD2. The CDR3 sequence is 15 residues long. Looked up from germline, CDR1 is SGHAT and CDR2 is FQNNGV. The J segment lost 16 bases and the V segment lost 2 bases, leaving 14 bases of the junction unmatched. DNA for the CDR3: TGTGCCAGCAGCTTATCGCTAGCGGGGGACCTAACTCAATTCTTC. Its translation is CASSLSLAGDLTQFF.

The V and J genes are TRBV20-1 and TRBJ1-2, with TRBD1 as a possible D gene (5 bases). The CDR3 has 12 amino acids. Germline CDR1 is DFQATT and CDR2 is SNEGSKA (reference sequence). The ends were cut back, 6 bases at V and 4 bases at J, with 12 bases in the middle. The CDR3 coding sequence is TGCAGTGCGCATCCAGGGTGCTATGGCTACACCTTC. Residues: CSAHPGCYGYTF.

The V and J genes are TRBV12-3 or TRBV12-4 and TRBJ1-3, with 7 bases fitting TRBD1. This CDR3 has 14 residues. J gave up 4 bases and V 6 bases, and 6 bases lay outside the gene matches. The CDR3 DNA follows: TGTGCCAGCAGGAACTCAGGGGGAGGAAACACCATATATTTT. It is translated as CASRNSGGGNTIYF.

This clonotype has at least ten counts. Being one base from a much bigger clone, this may be a read error. V is TRBV29-1 and J is TRBJ1-3; no firm D call. The CDR3 is 13 amino acids. Germline V gene lookup returns CDR1 SQVTM and CDR2 ANQGSEA. This CDR3 is CSAEDLSGNTIYF. The DNA for the CDR3 is TGCAGCGCTGAAGACCTCTCTGGAAACACCATATATTTT.

This clonotype has just a few counts. This clone may be a read error of a much larger clone one base away. The V and J genes are TRBV20-1 and TRBJ2-3; 8 bases align to TRBD2. This CDR3 is built from 14 residues. CDR1 DFQATT and CDR2 SNEGSKA come from the germline V gene (reference sequence). The CDR3 nucleotides read TGCAGTGCTATATTTCTAGCGGGCACAGCTACGCAGTATTTT. Amino acid sequence: CSAIFLAGTATQYF.

This clonotype was observed at least ten times. The genes are TRBV5-8 and TRBJ1-3; no firm D call. CDR1 is SGHTS, CDR2 YDEGEE, per germline. The CDR3 length is 17 residues. V was shortened by 3 bases and J by 0 bases, with 16 bases between the two germline ends. The CDR3, as DNA: TGTGCCAGCAGCTCCCTGACGGACCGGAGCTCTGGAAACACCATATATTTT. Translating gives CASSSLTDRSSGNTIYF.

This clonotype was detected many times. The chain uses TRBV2 and TRBJ1-2; D possibly corresponds to TRBD1 (6 bases). Germline CDR1 and CDR2: SNHLY and FYNNEI. The CDR3 is 13 amino acids. The germline V and J ends were trimmed by 7 bases and 4 bases, with 13 bases remaining between them. In nucleotides, the CDR3 is TGTGCCAGCACTTGGACAGATGCCTATGGCTACACCTTC. Protein: CASTWTDAYGYTF.

This clonotype was recorded many times. V and J are TRBV5-1 and TRBJ2-5, with D uncertain. The CDR3 runs to 15 residues. Trimming pared 3 bases from V and 2 bases from J, leaving 14 bases between. The germline CDR1 and CDR2 sequences are SGHRS and YFSETQ. The CDR3 spells CASSSTAGVQETQYF. The CDR3 DNA sequence: TGCGCCAGCAGCTCCACAGCTGGGGTACAAGAGACCCAGTACTTC.

This chain connects TRBV27 to TRBJ2-1; 7 bases match TRBD2. The CDR3 is made up of 15 amino acids. Germline lookup yields CDR1 MNHEY and CDR2 SMNVEV (reference sequence). The trim removed 4 bases at V and 5 bases at J, leaving 8 bases unmatched. CDR3 coding DNA: TGTGCCAGCAGTTCACTAGCGCCGCAAGACAATGAGCAGTTCTTC. Translation gives CASSSLAPQDNEQFF.

Comments on this clonotype: This may stem from a read error, because a much larger clone lies one nucleotide away. The chain combines TRBV6-6 with TRBJ2-7; 7 bases fit TRBD2. This CDR3 has 15 residues. The V segment lost 6 bases and the J segment 2 bases; nucleotides outside the gene matches: 10. CDR1 is MNHNY, CDR2 SVGAGI, per germline (reference sequence). The DNA for the CDR3 is TGTGCCAGCAGGCCCGGCGGGGGATTAACCTACGAGCAGTACTTC. Translated: CASRPGGGLTYEQYF.

The sample holds many counts of this clonotype. V usage is TRBV7-8 and J usage is TRBJ2-2; 13 bases are a match to TRBD2. CDR3 length equals 18 residues. Germline assignment: CDR1 SGHVS and CDR2 FQNEAQ. With 6 bases clipped from V and 1 base from J, the junction kept 8 bases outside the gene matches. The CDR3 sequence is CASRWTSGSQGNTGELFF. As DNA, the CDR3 is TGTGCCAGCAGATGGACTAGCGGGAGTCAAGGGAACACCGGGGAGCTGTTTTTT.

In regard to this clonotype: A much larger clone differs from this one at a single base, so this may be a read error. V usage is TRBV30 and J usage is TRBJ2-7, with D perhaps matching TRBD2 (6 bases). The CDR3 extends over 15 amino acids. In germline, CDR1 is GTSNPN, CDR2 SVGIG (reference sequence). The CDR3 region is CAWSGPPAGNYGQYF. In nucleotides, the CDR3 is TGTGCCTGGAGCGGCCCCCCGGCGGGGAACTACGGGCAGTACTTC.

This clonotype was seen at least ten times. This chain joins TRBV30 and TRBJ2-3, with 7 bases fitting TRBD2. Germline CDR1 reads GTSNPN; CDR2 reads SVGIG (reference sequence). CDR3 length equals 13 residues. Trimming removed 4 bases from V and 3 bases from J; junction bases left unmatched: 4. The CDR3: CAWKEGGTDTQYF. CDR3 DNA sequence: TGTGCCTGGAAGGAGGGAGGGACAGATACGCAGTATTTT.

This clonotype was recorded at least ten times. The chain has TRBV20-1 and TRBJ1-2; D might be TRBD1 (5 bases). From germline, CDR1 is DFQATT and CDR2 SNEGSKA (reference sequence). CDR3 size: 11 residues. V was trimmed by 4 bases and J by 5 bases, leaving 8 bases between them. This CDR3 is CSAIEGYGYTF. The CDR3, as DNA: TGCAGTGCTATCGAGGGGTATGGCTACACCTTC.

There are a few counts of this clonotype. The V call is TRBV6-2 or TRBV6-3, the J call TRBJ1-5; D possibly corresponds to TRBD1 (6 bases). CDR3 size: 16 residues. Germline lookup yields CDR1 MNHEY and CDR2 SVGEGT. V lost 5 bases to trimming and J lost 2 bases, with 16 bases between them. This chain's CDR3 is CASSHYNREGNQPQHF. The CDR3 DNA is TGTGCCAGCAGTCATTACAACAGGGAGGGCAATCAGCCCCAGCATTTT.

In DNA form, the CDR3 reads TGCAGTGGCTTGGGGCAGGAGGACACTGAAGCTTTCTTT. Translating gives CSGLGQEDTEAFF. The chain uses TRBV20-1 and TRBJ1-1; possible D gene TRBD1, 5 bases. The germline V gene has CDR1 DFQATT and CDR2 SNEGSKA (reference sequence). Trimming removed 7 bases at V and 3 bases at J, with 15 bases between. The CDR3 is made up of 13 amino acids.

This clonotype has at least ten counts. The gene calls are TRBV11-3 and TRBJ2-7; D may be TRBD2 (5 bases). The CDR3 sequence is 14 residues long. Germline values: CDR1 SGHNT, CDR2 YENEEA. V lost 5 bases, J lost 0 bases, and 11 bases lay in between. CDR3 coding DNA: TGTGCCAGCAGCGCCGGGGTGAGCTCCTACGAGCAGTACTTC. Protein product: CASSAGVSSYEQYF.

The genes are TRBV20-1 and TRBJ2-1; 10 positions agree with TRBD2. V was pared by 6 bases and J by 5 bases, with 4 bases of the junction left unmatched. Germline loops: CDR1 DFQATT, CDR2 SNEGSKA (reference sequence). The CDR3 covers 13 residues. This CDR3 is CSALGLADNEQFF. CDR3 DNA: TGCAGTGCCCTCGGACTAGCGGACAATGAGCAGTTCTTC.

Notes on this clonotype: A read error may explain this, as a much larger clone is one base away. The chain employs TRBV20-1 and TRBJ1-5, with TRBD1 matching over 12 bases. J lost 6 bases, V lost 6 bases, and 9 bases had no gene match. There are 15 residues in the CDR3. The germline gives CDR1 DFQATT, CDR2 SNEGSKA (reference sequence). Written as DNA, the CDR3 is TGCAGTGCCTCGCGGGACAGGGGGCTGGCTCAGCCCCAGCATTTT. Protein: CSASRDRGLAQPQHF.

This clonotype was picked up many times. The chain joins TRBV20-1 to TRBJ1-4, with TRBD1 matching over 11 bases. The CDR3 is 15 residues long. Germline trimming cut 3 bases from V and 7 bases from J; bases unmatched to any gene: 7. Germline values: CDR1 DFQATT, CDR2 SNEGSKA (reference sequence). The CDR3 sequence is CSASAGTGGGEKLFF. In DNA, the CDR3 is TGCAGTGCTAGTGCCGGGACAGGGGGAGGTGAAAAACTGTTTTTT.

This chain uses TRBV9 with TRBJ2-3; 10 bases are shared with TRBD2. J lost 11 bases, V lost 4 bases, and 10 bases had no gene match. The germline gives CDR1 SGDLS, CDR2 YYNGEE. CDR3 length: 14 residues. The CDR3 is CASSLLAGDNEQYF. The CDR3 DNA is TGTGCCAGCAGCCTCCTAGCGGGGGACAATGAGCAGTATTTT.

The chain is built from TRBV6-4 and TRBJ1-5; 10 bases fit TRBD1. Germline V gene sequence: CDR1 MRHNA, CDR2 SNTAGT. The CDR3 runs 15 residues. V shed 5 bases and J 9 bases; nucleotides not matched to a gene: 10. The CDR3 coding sequence is TGTGCCAGCAGTCACTGGGGACAGGGGATAGGGCCCCAGCATTTT. The encoded protein is CASSHWGQGIGPQHF.

This clonotype has at least ten counts. The chain employs TRBV29-1 and TRBJ2-3; 10 positions agree with TRBD2. The CDR3 has 11 residues. V dropped 4 bases and J dropped 11; count of bases not matched to a gene: 3. Germline assignment: CDR1 SQVTM and CDR2 ANQGSEA. For the CDR3, the DNA is TGCAGCGTTGCCCTAGCGGGAGAGCAGTATTTT. Protein: CSVALAGEQYF.

This chain links TRBV7-3 with TRBJ2-2; 14 positions match TRBD2. Germline-derived CDR1 and CDR2 are SGHTA and FQGTGA. The CDR3 is made up of 18 amino acids. The V segment lost 6 bases and the J segment 5 bases; nucleotides outside the gene matches: 11. CDR3 sequence: CASRFDGLAGGGTGELFF. The CDR3 DNA follows: TGTGCCAGCAGATTCGACGGACTAGCGGGAGGCGGAACCGGGGAGCTGTTTTTT.

This clonotype has a count of ten or more. The chain is built from TRBV5-1 and TRBJ2-7, with D unclear. The CDR3 consists of 13 residues. V shed 1 base and J shed 6 bases, with 11 bases lying between them. Per germline, CDR1 SGHRS and CDR2 YFSETQ. The CDR3 sequence is CASSLNPTSEQYF. The CDR3, as DNA: TGCGCCAGCAGCTTGAACCCGACGAGCGAGCAGTACTTC. Based on the CDR3 plus reference TRBV5-1 and TRBJ2-7, the full variable domain is KAGVTQTPRYLIKTRGQQVTLSCSPISGHRSVSWYQQTPGQGLQFLFEYFSETQRNKGNFPGRFSGRQFSNSRSEMNVSTLELGDSALYLCASSLNPTSEQYFGPGTRLTVT.

This clonotype came up many times. The genes are TRBV20-1 and TRBJ2-1; 10 positions agree with TRBD2. The CDR3 is made up of 19 amino acids. The germline CDR1 and CDR2 sequences are DFQATT and SNEGSKA (reference sequence). The V and J ends lost 6 bases and 4 bases, in that order; junction bases with no gene match: 21. Written as DNA, the CDR3 is TGCAGTGCCCACGGAGCGATCGGAGGACTAGCGGACCCATACAATGAGCAGTTCTTC. Protein: CSAHGAIGGLADPYNEQFF.

The genes are TRBV24-1 and TRBJ1-2; TRBD1 aligns across 10 bases. CDR1 is KGHDR, CDR2 SFDVKD, per germline. This CDR3 has 14 amino acids. The trim removed 7 bases at V and 5 bases at J, leaving 6 bases unmatched. The CDR3 is CATSSGQGSYGYTF. CDR3 DNA sequence: TGTGCCACCAGCTCGGGACAGGGGTCGTATGGCTACACCTTC.

The sample holds many counts of this clonotype. J is TRBJ2-7 and V is TRBV5-1; 9 bases match TRBD1. J lost 9 bases, V lost 5 bases, and 15 bases had no gene match. Germline-derived CDR1 and CDR2 are SGHRS and YFSETQ. The CDR3 is made up of 15 amino acids. The CDR3 nucleotides are TGCGCCAGCAGTAATATCCCGGGACAGGGCACGCGGCAGTACTTC. It yields the protein CASSNIPGQGTRQYF.